This T cell receptor beta chain was identified in a study of shared clonotypes between healthy human individuals (dated by TCRdb to the early 2020s). Regarding the complete study: A few men and a couple of women, aged 18 to 49 years, made up the cohort. The study deeply sequenced blood TCR repertoires of about 5 healthy adults to estimate repertoire size and the extent of clonotype sharing between individuals. To increase sequencing depth and limit assay-specific biases, TCR repertoire library preparation and sequencing were carried out by different laboratories using diverse techniques. Leukapheresis yielded between about 0.9 and 9 billion PBMCs per donor.

TCR CDR3 regions were amplified from genomic DNA by multiplex PCR using the deep immunoSEQ assay. Genomic DNA extracted from each cell subset was distributed evenly over all wells of several immunoSEQ 96-well plates, and each plate served as one replicate. Each replicate PCR for unsorted PBMC received roughly 300 ng genomic DNA, equal to tens of thousands of T cell genomes. Ten immunoSEQ deep assay plates were used to sequence unsorted PBMC genomic DNA. The purified libraries were quantified using a Qubit 3.0 fluorometer, sized with a Bioanalyzer 2100, and then quantified again using the KAPA Library Quantification kit. Every immunoSEQ 96-well plate was sequenced on a separate single-read 150-cycle Illumina NextSeq 550 flow cell. Processing in the source paper ran as follows. Because the immunoSEQ output held only junctional sequences and lacked quality scores, the filtering could not match the filtering applied to full-length reads. To assign V/J genes and CDR3, sequences were annotated using PyIR, a Python wrapper for IgBLAST v1.9, with IMGT germline references. Reads were removed for weak V/J assignments (E-value above 1e-6), missing CDR3, stop codons, out-of-frame junctions, or ambiguous translated residues. V3J clonotypes were defined as sequences sharing the same inferred V gene, J gene, and CDR3 amino acid sequence. The percentage overlap between two repertoires was calculated by dividing the number of shared unique clonotypes by the size of the smaller repertoire. Repertoire richness was assessed with RTK rarefaction, the Chao1 estimator, and Recon v2.1 estimates of unobserved clonotypes. TCRdb re-hosts the immuneACCESS table, in-frame sequences only. Its copies lack some clones; in the studies checked, an unresolved V gene accounts for under half of them, and the cause for the rest is not known. The DNA gave D and trimming, while V, J and clone size come from that table. The sample table records hundreds of thousands of clones; roughly 79% of these occur just once. More than 10% of the sample lies in the top ten.

This clone was picked up a small number of times. The antigen it recognizes is unknown. Base qualities are not at hand, and no much larger clone is one base apart. Broader findings and caveats from the paper: Pairwise subsampling led to the expectation that sequencing depth would affect the degree of clonotype sharing among donors. The genetic and exposure-history diversity represented was limited by the small number of donors. Sampling was restricted to blood, and TCR repertoires in tissue are likely to differ from TCR repertoires in blood.

Healthy HIV-negative adults with no recently reported acute infections or vaccinations were included as donors. Every donor was a Caucasian adult living in Nashville, Tennessee, USA. In the unsorted samples, tens of millions of PBMCs were counted, and genomic DNA was extracted using the QIAamp DNA Blood Mini kit. Blood was collected by leukapheresis, and PBMCs were isolated by Ficoll-Histopaque density gradient centrifugation and then cryopreserved in liquid nitrogen vapor phase. CDR1 and CDR2 are drawn from the germline V gene: SNHLY, FYNNEI. From the cysteine up to the phenylalanine, the CDR3 has a length of 15 residues. Only the CDR3 DNA stays, 45 bases, in frame from base 1.

The chain is assembled from TRBV2 and TRBJ1-1; TRBD1 fits 9 bases in the junction. This TCR came from a middle-aged woman in good health. Some clones in this sample may be carry-over from other donors' samples. The material sequenced was PBMCs. The nucleotide sequence is TGTGCGGGCAGTGAAAGACAAGGGACAGGGCTTGAAGCTTTCTTT. Its protein is CAGSERQGTGLEAFF.